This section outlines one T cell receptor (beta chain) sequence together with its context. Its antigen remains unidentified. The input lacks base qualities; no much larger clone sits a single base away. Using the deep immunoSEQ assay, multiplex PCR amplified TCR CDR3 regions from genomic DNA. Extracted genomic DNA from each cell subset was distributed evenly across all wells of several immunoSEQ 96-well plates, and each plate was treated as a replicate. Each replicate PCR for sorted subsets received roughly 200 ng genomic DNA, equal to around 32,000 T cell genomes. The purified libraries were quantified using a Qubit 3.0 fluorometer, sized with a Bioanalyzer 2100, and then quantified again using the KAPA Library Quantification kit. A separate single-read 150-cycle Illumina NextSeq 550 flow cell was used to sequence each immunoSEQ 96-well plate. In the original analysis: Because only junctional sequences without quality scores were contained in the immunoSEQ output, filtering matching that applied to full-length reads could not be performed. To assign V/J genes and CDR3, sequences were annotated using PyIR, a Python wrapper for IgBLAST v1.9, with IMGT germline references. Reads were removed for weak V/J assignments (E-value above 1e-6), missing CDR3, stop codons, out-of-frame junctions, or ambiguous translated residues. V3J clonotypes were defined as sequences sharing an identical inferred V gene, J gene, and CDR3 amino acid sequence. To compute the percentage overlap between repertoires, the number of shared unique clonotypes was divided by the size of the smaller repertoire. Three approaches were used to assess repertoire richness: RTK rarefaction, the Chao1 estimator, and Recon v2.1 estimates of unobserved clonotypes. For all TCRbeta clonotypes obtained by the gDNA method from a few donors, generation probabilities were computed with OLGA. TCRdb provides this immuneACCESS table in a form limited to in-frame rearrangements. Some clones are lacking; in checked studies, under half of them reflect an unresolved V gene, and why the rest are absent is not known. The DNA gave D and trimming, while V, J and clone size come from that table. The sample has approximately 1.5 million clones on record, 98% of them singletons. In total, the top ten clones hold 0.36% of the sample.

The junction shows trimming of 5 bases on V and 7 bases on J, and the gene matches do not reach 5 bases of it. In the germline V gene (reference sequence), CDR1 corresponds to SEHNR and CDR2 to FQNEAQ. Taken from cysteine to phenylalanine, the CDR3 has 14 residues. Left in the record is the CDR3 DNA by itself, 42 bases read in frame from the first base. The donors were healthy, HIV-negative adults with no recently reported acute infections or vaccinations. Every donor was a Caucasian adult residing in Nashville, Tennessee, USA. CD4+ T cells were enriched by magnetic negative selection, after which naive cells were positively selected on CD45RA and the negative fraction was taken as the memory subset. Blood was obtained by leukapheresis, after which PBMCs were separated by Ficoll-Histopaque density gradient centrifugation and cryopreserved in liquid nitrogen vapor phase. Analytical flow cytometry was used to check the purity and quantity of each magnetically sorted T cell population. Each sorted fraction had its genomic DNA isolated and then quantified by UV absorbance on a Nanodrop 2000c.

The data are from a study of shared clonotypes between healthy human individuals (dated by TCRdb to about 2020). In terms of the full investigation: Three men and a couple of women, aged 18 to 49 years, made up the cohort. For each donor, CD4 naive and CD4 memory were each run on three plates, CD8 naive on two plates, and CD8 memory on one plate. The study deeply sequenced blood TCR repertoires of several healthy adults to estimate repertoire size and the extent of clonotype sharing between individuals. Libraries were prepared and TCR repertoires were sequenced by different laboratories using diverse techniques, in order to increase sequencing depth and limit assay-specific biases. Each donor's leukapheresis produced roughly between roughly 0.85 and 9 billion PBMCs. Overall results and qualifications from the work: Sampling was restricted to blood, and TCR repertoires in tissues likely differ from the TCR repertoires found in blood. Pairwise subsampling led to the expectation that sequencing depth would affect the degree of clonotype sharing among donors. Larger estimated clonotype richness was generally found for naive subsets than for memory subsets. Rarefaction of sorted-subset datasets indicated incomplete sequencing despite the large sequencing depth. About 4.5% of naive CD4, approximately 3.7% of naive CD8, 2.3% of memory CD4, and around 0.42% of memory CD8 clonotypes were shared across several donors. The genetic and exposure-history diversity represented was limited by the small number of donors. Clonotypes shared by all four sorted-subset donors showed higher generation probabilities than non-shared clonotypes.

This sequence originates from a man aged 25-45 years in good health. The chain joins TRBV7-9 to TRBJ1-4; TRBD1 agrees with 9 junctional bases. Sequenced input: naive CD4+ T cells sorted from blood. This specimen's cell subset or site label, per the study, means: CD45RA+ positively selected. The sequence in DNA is TGTGCCAGCAGCCTCGGACAGGGGTTTGAAAAACTGTTTTTT. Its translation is CASSLGQGFEKLFF. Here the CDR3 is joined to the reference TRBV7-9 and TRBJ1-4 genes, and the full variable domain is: DTGVSQNPRHKITKRGQNVTFRCDPISEHNRLYWYRQTLGQGPEFLTYFQNEAQLEKSRLLSDRFSAERPKGSFSTLEIQRTEQGDSAMYLCASSLGQGFEKLFFGSGTQLSVL.